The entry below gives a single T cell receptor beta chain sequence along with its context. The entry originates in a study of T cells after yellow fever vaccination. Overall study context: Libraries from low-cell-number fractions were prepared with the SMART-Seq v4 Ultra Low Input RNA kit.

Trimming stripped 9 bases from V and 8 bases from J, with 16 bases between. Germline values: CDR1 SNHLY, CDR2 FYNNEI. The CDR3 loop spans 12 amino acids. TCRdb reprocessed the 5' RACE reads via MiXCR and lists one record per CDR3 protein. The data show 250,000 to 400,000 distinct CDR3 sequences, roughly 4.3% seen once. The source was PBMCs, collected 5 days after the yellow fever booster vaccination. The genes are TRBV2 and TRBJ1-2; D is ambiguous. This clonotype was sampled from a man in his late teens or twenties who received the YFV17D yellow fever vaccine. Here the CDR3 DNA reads TGTGCCAGGAGTAAACCCGAGGCGGGCTACACCTTC. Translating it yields CARSKPEAGYTF. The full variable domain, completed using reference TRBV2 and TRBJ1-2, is EPEVTQTPSHQVTQMGQEVILRCVPISNHLYFYWYRQILGQKVEFLVSFYNNEISEKSEIFDDQFSVERPDGSNFTLKIRSTKLEDSAMYFCARSKPEAGYTFGSGTRLTVV.